The 13 T cell receptor beta chains presented below share a single source sample, sequenced in a study of CD4 T cells in relation to SARS-CoV-2 and coronaviruses. Here immunoSEQ multiplex PCR was the method, and the copy in TCRdb shows in-frame clones only, minus some. The table shows some 35,000 clones, with around nine tenths occurring only once. The source material was memory CD4+ T cells from PBMCs. Source of these receptors: an adult with COVID-19.

The chain links TRBV2 to TRBJ1-5, with TRBD1 as a possible D gene (5 bases). The germline V and J ends were trimmed by 6 bases and 0 bases, with 12 bases remaining between them. CDR3 size: 15 residues. Germline V gene lookup returns CDR1 SNHLY and CDR2 FYNNEI. CDR3 loop: CASSRGTDSNQPQHF. For the CDR3, the DNA is TGTGCCAGCAGCCGGGGGACTGATAGCAATCAGCCCCAGCATTTT. Full variable domain (rest looked up from reference TRBV2 and TRBJ1-5): EPEVTQTPSHQVTQMGQEVILRCVPISNHLYFYWYRQILGQKVEFLVSFYNNEISEKSEIFDDQFSVERPDGSNFTLKIRSTKLEDSAMYFCASSRGTDSNQPQHFGDGTRLSIL.

The chain combines TRBV10-2 with TRBJ1-5; D is uncertain. The CDR3 runs to 17 residues. The V and J ends lost 2 bases and 0 bases respectively, with 14 bases between them. Per the germline V gene, CDR1 is WSHSY and CDR2 is SAAADI. The CDR3 DNA follows: TGCGCCAGCAGTGAGCCGAATGGACTGCGTAGCAATCAGCCCCAGCATTTT. Translation: CASSEPNGLRSNQPQHF.

The chain is built from TRBV6-1 and TRBJ2-7, with 9 bases matching TRBD1. Germline V lookup: CDR1 MNHNS, CDR2 SASEGT. With V trimmed by 5 bases and J by 3 bases, 5 bases remained unmatched. This CDR3 is built from 14 residues. CDR3 protein: CASSPGTGFYEQYF. In DNA form, the CDR3 reads TGTGCCAGCAGTCCCGGGACAGGGTTCTACGAGCAGTACTTC.

This chain uses TRBV6-5 with TRBJ2-5; D not resolved. Trimming took off 7 bases at V and 3 bases at J, with 18 bases between the two ends. The CDR3 totals 15 residues. Germline V lookup: CDR1 MNHEY, CDR2 SVGAGI. The chain's CDR3 is CASNRVPTSKETQYF. The CDR3 DNA follows: TGTGCCAGCAATAGAGTTCCCACCTCGAAAGAGACCCAGTACTTC.

This chain connects TRBV3-1 (or the pseudogene TRBV3-2) to TRBJ2-3; tentatively, D is TRBD1 or TRBD2 (6 bases each). V lost 4 bases to trimming and J lost 5 bases, with 13 bases between them. Looked up from germline, CDR1 is LGHDT and CDR2 is YNNKEL (reference sequence). The CDR3 sequence is 14 residues long. This CDR3 reads CASSPGGRGDTQYF. The CDR3 nucleotides are TGTGCCAGCAGCCCCGGGGGCCGGGGAGATACGCAGTATTTT.

The rearrangement uses TRBV24-1 and TRBJ1-2, with TRBD1 as a possible D gene (5 bases). The CDR3 contains 13 residues. The V and J ends lost 7 bases and 6 bases respectively, with 14 bases between them. Germline lookup yields CDR1 KGHDR and CDR2 SFDVKD. The CDR3 loop is CATRHVIGDGYTF. The CDR3, as DNA: TGTGCCACCAGACATGTTATAGGGGATGGCTACACCTTC.

A remark on this clone: Compared with germline, one end of the junction differs, possibly owing to a read error. The CDR3 reads CASSLASSPLHF. The CDR3 DNA reads as TGTGCTAGCAGCTTAGCGAGTTCACCCCTCCACTTT. The genes are TRBV7-7 and TRBJ1-6; D not certain. The CDR3 is 12 amino acids. CDR1 and CDR2 (germline): SSHAT, FNYEAQ (reference sequence).

The chain is built from TRBV30 and TRBJ1-5; the D is unclear. Germline values: CDR1 GTSNPN, CDR2 SVGIG (reference sequence). The CDR3 runs 15 residues. The V end was cut by 0 bases, the J end by 4 bases, with 13 bases between. The CDR3 spells CAWSVGTSTNQPQHF. The DNA of the CDR3 is TGTGCCTGGAGTGTCGGCACATCCACAAATCAGCCCCAGCATTTT.

The gene calls are TRBV6-5 and TRBJ1-1, with D possibly matching TRBD1 (5 bases). V gave up 3 bases and J gave up 5 bases, with 16 bases separating them. The CDR3 covers 15 residues. Per germline, CDR1 MNHEY and CDR2 SVGAGI. CDR3 nucleotides: TGTGCCAGCAGTTATGGGCGACCGGGGCGTACTGAAGCTTTCTTT. Its translation is CASSYGRPGRTEAFF.

V and J are TRBV7-9 and TRBJ2-7; 9 bases are shared with TRBD1. In germline, CDR1 is SEHNR, CDR2 FQNEAQ (reference sequence). This CDR3 comprises 16 residues. The trim removed 5 bases at V and 2 bases at J, leaving 10 bases unmatched. The DNA of the CDR3 is TGTGCCAGCAGCCCCAGGGGGGGACAGGGTACCTACGAGCAGTACTTC. Amino acids: CASSPRGGQGTYEQYF.

This chain connects TRBV6-2 or TRBV6-3 to TRBJ2-7; 9 positions match TRBD2. Germline lookup yields CDR1 MNHEY and CDR2 SVGEGT. The J segment lost 4 bases and the V segment lost 6 bases, leaving 10 bases of the junction unmatched. The CDR3 length is 15 residues. The CDR3 bases are TGTGCCAGCAGCCGCGTAGCGGGGGCCTCGTACGAGCAGTACTTC. This sequence encodes CASSRVAGASYEQYF.

The chain has TRBV29-1 and TRBJ2-3; no clear D. This CDR3 region has 11 residues. Trimming shortened V by 5 bases and J by 0 bases, and 3 bases separated the two germline ends. Germline-derived CDR1 and CDR2 are SQVTM and ANQGSEA. CDR3 loop: CSVSSTDTQYF. DNA for the CDR3: TGCAGCGTTTCTAGCACAGATACGCAGTATTTT.

The chain has TRBV30 and TRBJ2-3; the D is unclear. The CDR3 length is 15 residues. Germline V gene sequence: CDR1 GTSNPN, CDR2 SVGIG (reference sequence). V was cut by 2 bases and J by 0 bases, with 12 bases left in between. Here the CDR3 DNA reads TGTGCCTGGAGTTCCCCGGTACTAAGCACAGATACGCAGTATTTT. It codes for CAWSSPVLSTDTQYF.